This T cell receptor (beta chain) is from a study of beta chain features in type 1 diabetes. Findings of the study overall: Moderate but significant shortening of TCRB CDR3s was recorded in all four CD4+ subsets from Type 1 diabetes patients.

Remarks on this clone: Its specificity is not known.

Trimming took 4 bases from V and 5 from J, leaving 17 bases between them. CDR3 length equals 15 residues. From germline, CDR1 is SGHTA and CDR2 FQGNSA. What was sequenced were expressed TCRB transcripts, since all of the isolated RNA had been reverse transcribed. Repertoires were generated with immunoSEQ multiplex PCR, while TCRdb's copy carries only in-frame clones and drops some. The repertoire holds 500,000 to 850,000 clones, with over 11% as singletons. The sequence came from a young man with type 1 diabetes. This chain connects TRBV7-2 to TRBJ2-5, with D possibly being TRBD1 or TRBD2 (5 bases each). Sequenced material: naive CD4+ T cells from blood. CDR3 in DNA: TGTGCCAGCAGCTCGACCGGGGCCCAGCGGGAGACCCAGTACTTC. It is translated as CASSSTGAQRETQYF.